This TCR beta chain was profiled in a study of blood T cell repertoires in COVID-19. Sequenced by immunoSEQ multiplex PCR; TCRdb stores in-frame clones only, minus some. The sample carries under 300,000 clones, more than 85% recorded once. There are 18 residues in the CDR3. Germline V CDR1 and CDR2: SEHNR, FQNEAQ (reference sequence). The trim removed 1 base at V and 3 bases at J, leaving 9 bases unmatched. The V and J genes are TRBV7-9 and TRBJ1-5; TRBD1 agrees at 10 bases. This TCR was sampled from a middle-aged man who had recovered from COVID-19. The sequenced sample consisted of PBMCs or T cells enriched from blood (not recorded which). The CDR3 region has the DNA TGTGCCAGCAGCTTAGGAGCGGGGGGACAGGGGAACAATCAGCCCCAGCATTTT. Protein sequence: CASSLGAGGQGNNQPQHF.